This T cell receptor beta chain was captured by sequencing in a study of CD8+ T cells in alopecia areata. Overall study context: Tofacitinib administration to treated patients was oral, at 5 to 10 mg twice daily. People stayed on tofacitinib for 6 to 18 months, then stopped the drug for 6 months. Study results and caveats: Sharing of TCRs across patients appeared less clear than in mice, possibly for HLA-related reasons.

Note on this clone: Its antigen is unidentified.

Extracted RNA was reverse transcribed, and the resulting cDNA served as sequencing template. Repertoires were generated with immunoSEQ multiplex PCR, while TCRdb's copy carries only in-frame clones and drops some. The sample includes some 240,000 clones, 50% to 60% of them seen just once. V gave up 3 bases and J gave up 1 base, with 11 bases separating them. CDR3 length: 15 residues. Per the germline V gene, CDR1 is SGHRS and CDR2 is YFSETQ. The TCR was taken from a human donor with alopecia areata. The source was CD4+ T cells sorted from blood, collected at week 0. V usage is TRBV5-1 and J usage is TRBJ1-5; D might be TRBD1 (5 bases). CDR3 coding DNA: TGCGCCAGCAGCTCCGCCGGGGGGAGCAATCAGCCCCAGCATTTT. Its protein product is CASSSAGGSNQPQHF.